The rows below give T cell receptor beta chains drawn from one sample of a study of cytomegalovirus exposure and HLA in healthy donors. The data were produced by immunoSEQ multiplex PCR, yet TCRdb's version contains in-frame clones alone and is incomplete. The sample includes about 100,000 clones, 82% of them seen just once. The sequenced sample was PBMCs. These receptors all come from a man aged 30 to 39 in good health and CMV-seropositive. Both conserved end residues are part of each CDR3. D genes are given only for firm matches. Size tells how often a clone was seen (once, few, many) or the class of an expanded clone, and some rows leave it out.

>TRBV7-3|TRBJ2-3|TRBD2|-
CASSLGVAGALGTDTQYF
TGTGCCAGCAGCTTAGGGGTAGCGGGGGCCTTAGGAACAGATACGCAGTATTTT
>TRBV5-1|TRBJ1-5|-|-
CASSLVGRDDQPQHF
TGCGCCAGCAGCTTGGTCGGCAGGGATGATCAGCCCCAGCATTTT
>TRBV19|TRBJ1-1|-|-
CASSGVRGQGLTEAFF
TGTGCCAGTAGTGGAGTTCGTGGTCAGGGCCTCACTGAGGCTTTCTTT
>TRBV19|TRBJ1-2|-|few
CASSTDSGGTNYGYTF
TGTGCCAGTAGTACGGACAGTGGAGGAACTAACTATGGCTACACCTTC
>TRBV5-6|TRBJ2-3|TRBD1|-
CASSLRLQGADTQYF
TGTGCCAGCAGCTTGCGATTACAGGGGGCAGATACGCAGTATTTT
>TRBV27|TRBJ1-1|-|once
CASSKLPGDRRTEAFF
TGTGCCAGCAGTAAACTACCAGGGGACCGAAGGACTGAAGCTTTCTTT
>TRBV18|TRBJ1-1|TRBD1|-
CASSPTGVNTEAFF
TGTGCCAGCTCACCAACAGGGGTAAACACTGAAGCTTTCTTT
>TRBV4-1|TRBJ2-1|TRBD1|few
CASSHTGQGTGRNRHEQFF
TGCGCCAGCAGCCATACGGGACAGGGGACAGGGCGAAACAGGCATGAGCAGTTCTTC
>TRBV11-3|TRBJ1-3|-|-
CASSLGGPGNTIYF
TGTGCCAGCAGCTTGGGGGGACCTGGAAACACCATATATTTT
>TRBV7-9|TRBJ1-1|TRBD1|-
CSSSQGQGLVNTEAFF
TGTTCCAGCAGCCAAGGACAGGGCCTGGTGAACACTGAAGCTTTCTTT
>TRBV19|TRBJ1-1|TRBD1|once
CASRGQGDTEAFF
TGTGCCAGTAGGGGACAGGGAGACACTGAAGCTTTCTTT
>TRBV11-2|TRBJ2-7|-|-
CASSLDRAYEQYF
TGTGCCAGCAGCTTAGACAGGGCTTACGAGCAGTACTTC
>TRBV7-8|TRBJ2-2|TRBD1|-
CASSLLGQGAGELFF
TGTGCCAGCAGCCTCTTGGGACAGGGGGCCGGGGAGCTGTTTTTT
>TRBV7-8|TRBJ1-1|-|-
CASRQRAGGRMNTEAFF
TGTGCCAGCAGACAGAGAGCCGGGGGGAGAATGAACACTGAAGCTTTCTTT
>TRBV27|TRBJ1-2|-|-
CASTKTGIPSGYTF
TGTGCCAGCACCAAAACCGGGATCCCGAGTGGCTACACCTTC
>TRBV19|TRBJ1-5|TRBD1|-
CASSARDSLFYNQPQHF
TGTGCCAGTAGCGCCCGGGACAGCCTCTTTTATAATCAGCCCCAGCATTTT
>TRBV7-2|TRBJ2-3|TRBD2|-
CASSSASGAGTSGGPDTQYF
TGTGCCAGCAGCTCAGCATCAGGGGCAGGAACTAGCGGGGGGCCAGATACGCAGTATTTT
>TRBV6-1|TRBJ1-4|TRBD1|-
CASSAGTAQNEKLFF
TGTGCCAGCAGTGCAGGGACAGCCCAAAATGAAAAACTGTTTTTT
>TRBV19|TRBJ1-6|-|-
CASSSSGTTNSPLHF
TGTGCCAGTAGTTCGTCCGGGACAACCAATTCACCCCTCCACTTT
>TRBV5-1|TRBJ1-1|TRBD1|-
CASSGMDRGVTEAFF
TGCGCCAGCAGCGGGATGGACAGGGGCGTTACTGAAGCTTTCTTT
>TRBV2|TRBJ1-4|-|-
CASRGEWNEKLFF
TGTGCCAGCCGGGGGGAATGGAATGAAAAACTGTTTTTT
>TRBV7-3|TRBJ2-1|TRBD1|-
CASSPRVDRGFNEQFF
TGTGCCAGCAGCCCAAGGGTGGACAGGGGGTTCAATGAGCAGTTCTTC
>TRBV5-6|TRBJ1-1|-|few
CASSLVGEGNTEAFF
TGTGCCAGCAGCTTGGTGGGGGAGGGGAACACTGAAGCTTTCTTT